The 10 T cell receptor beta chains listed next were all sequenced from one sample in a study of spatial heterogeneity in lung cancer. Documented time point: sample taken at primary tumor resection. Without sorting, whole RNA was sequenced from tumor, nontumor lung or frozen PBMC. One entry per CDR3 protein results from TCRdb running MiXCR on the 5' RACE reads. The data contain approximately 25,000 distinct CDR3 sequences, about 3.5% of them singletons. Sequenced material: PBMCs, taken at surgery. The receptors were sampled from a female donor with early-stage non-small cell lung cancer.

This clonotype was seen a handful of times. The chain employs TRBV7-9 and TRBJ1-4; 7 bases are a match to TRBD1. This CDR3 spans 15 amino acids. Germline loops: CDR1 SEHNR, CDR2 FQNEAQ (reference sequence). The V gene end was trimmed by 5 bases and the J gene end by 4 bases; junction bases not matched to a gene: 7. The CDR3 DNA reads TGTGCCAGCAGCATGAGGGGGCTGGGTAATGAAAAACTGTTTTTT. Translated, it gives CASSMRGLGNEKLFF. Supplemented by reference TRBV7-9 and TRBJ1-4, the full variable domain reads DTGVSQNPRHKITKRGQNVTFRCDPISEHNRLYWYRQTLGQGPEFLTYFQNEAQLEKSRLLSDRFSAERPKGSFSTLEIQRTEQGDSAMYLCASSMRGLGNEKLFFGSGTQLSVL.

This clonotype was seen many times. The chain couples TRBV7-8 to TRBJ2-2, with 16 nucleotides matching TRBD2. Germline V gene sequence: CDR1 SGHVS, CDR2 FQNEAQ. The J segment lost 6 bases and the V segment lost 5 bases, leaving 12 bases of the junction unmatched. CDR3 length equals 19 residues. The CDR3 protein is CASSIGTSGRARSPGELFF. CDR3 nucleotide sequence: TGTGCCAGCAGCATTGGGACTAGCGGGAGGGCCCGATCTCCCGGGGAGCTGTTTTTT.

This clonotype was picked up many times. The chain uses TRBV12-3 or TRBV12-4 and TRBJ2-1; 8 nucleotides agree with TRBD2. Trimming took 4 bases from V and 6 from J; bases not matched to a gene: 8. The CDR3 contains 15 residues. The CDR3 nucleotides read TGTGCCAGCAGTTATACGGGAGGGCCCAGCAATGAGCAGTTCTTC. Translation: CASSYTGGPSNEQFF.

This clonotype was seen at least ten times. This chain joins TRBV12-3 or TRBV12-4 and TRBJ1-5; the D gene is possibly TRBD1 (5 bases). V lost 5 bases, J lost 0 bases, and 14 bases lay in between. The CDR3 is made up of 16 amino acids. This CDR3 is CASSRWMGGSNQPQHF. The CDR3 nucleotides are TGTGCCAGCAGTCGCTGGATGGGGGGTAGCAATCAGCCCCAGCATTTT.

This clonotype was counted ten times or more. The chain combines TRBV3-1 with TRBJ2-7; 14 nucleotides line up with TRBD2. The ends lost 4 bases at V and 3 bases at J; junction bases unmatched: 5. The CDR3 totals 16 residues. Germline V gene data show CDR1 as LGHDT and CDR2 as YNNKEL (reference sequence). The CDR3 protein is CASSRYGTSGSYEQYF. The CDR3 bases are TGTGCCAGCAGCCGATACGGGACTAGCGGGAGCTACGAGCAGTACTTC.

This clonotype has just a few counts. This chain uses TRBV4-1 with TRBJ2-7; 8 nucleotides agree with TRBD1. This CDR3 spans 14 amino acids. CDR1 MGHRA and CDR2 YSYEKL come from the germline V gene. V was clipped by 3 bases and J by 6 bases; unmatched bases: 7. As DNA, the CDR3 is TGCGCCAGCAGCCACTATGACAGGGGATCCGAGCAGTACTTC. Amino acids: CASSHYDRGSEQYF.

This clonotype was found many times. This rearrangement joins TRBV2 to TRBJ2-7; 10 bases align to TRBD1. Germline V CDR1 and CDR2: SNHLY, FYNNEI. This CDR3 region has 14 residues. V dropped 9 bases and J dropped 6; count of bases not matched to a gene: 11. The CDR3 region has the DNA TGTGCCAGTGCCTCCGGGACAGGGGAACCCGAGCAGTACTTC. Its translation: CASASGTGEPEQYF.

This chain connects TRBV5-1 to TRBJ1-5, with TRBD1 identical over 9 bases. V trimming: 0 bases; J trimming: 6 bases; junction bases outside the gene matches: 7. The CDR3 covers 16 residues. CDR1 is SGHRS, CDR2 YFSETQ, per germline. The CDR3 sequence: CASSLDGTGNSQPQHF. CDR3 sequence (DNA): TGCGCCAGCAGCTTGGACGGGACAGGGAACAGTCAGCCCCAGCATTTT.

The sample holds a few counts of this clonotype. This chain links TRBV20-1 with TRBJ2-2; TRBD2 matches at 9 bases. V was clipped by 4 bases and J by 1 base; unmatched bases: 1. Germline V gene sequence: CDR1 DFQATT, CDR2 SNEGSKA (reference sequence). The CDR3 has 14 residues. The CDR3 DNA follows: TGCAGTGCTAAAGCGGGAGGGAACACCGGGGAGCTGTTTTTT. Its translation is CSAKAGGNTGELFF.

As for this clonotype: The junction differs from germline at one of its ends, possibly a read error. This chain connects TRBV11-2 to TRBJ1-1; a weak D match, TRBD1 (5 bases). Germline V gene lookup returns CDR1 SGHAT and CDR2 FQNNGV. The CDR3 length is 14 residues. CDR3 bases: TGTGCCGGCAGCCTGGGACCGTTGAACACTGAAGCTTTCTTT. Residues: CAGSLGPLNTEAFF.